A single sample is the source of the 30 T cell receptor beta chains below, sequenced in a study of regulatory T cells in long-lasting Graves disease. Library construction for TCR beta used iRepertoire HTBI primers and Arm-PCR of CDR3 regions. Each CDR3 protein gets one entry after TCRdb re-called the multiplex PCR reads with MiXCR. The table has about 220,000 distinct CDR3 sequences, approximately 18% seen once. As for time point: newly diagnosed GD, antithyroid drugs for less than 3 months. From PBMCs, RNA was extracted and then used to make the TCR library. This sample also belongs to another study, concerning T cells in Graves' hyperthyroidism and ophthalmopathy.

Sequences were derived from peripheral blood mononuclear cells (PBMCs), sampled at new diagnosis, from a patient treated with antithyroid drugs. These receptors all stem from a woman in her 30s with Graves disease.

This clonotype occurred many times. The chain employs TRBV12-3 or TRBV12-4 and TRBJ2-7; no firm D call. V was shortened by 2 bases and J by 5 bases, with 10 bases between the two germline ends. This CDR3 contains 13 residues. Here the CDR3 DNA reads TGTGCCAGCAGTTTAAGAGACTCGGACGAGCAGTACTTC. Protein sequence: CASSLRDSDEQYF.

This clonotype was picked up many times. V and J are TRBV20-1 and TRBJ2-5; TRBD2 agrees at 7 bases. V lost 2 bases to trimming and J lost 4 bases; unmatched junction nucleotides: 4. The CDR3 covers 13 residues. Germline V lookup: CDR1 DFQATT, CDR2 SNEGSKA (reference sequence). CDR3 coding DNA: TGCAGTGCTAGACCAGGCGGGGGAGAGACCCAGTACTTC. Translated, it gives CSARPGGGETQYF.

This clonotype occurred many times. The CDR3 sequence: CASSSGGGKNTEAFF. The CDR3 DNA reads as TGTGCCAGCAGTTCCGGGGGCGGCAAGAACACTGAAGCTTTCTTT. V gene TRBV28 combines with J gene TRBJ1-1; D is possibly TRBD1 (6 bases). CDR3 size: 15 residues. Per germline, CDR1 MDHEN and CDR2 SYDVKM. V was shortened by 4 bases and J by 1 base, with 13 bases between the two germline ends.

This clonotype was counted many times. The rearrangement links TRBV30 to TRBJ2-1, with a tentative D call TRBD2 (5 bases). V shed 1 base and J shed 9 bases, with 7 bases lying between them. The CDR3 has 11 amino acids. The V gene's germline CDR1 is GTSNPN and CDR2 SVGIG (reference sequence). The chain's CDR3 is CAWSEGGEQFF. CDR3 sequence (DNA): TGTGCCTGGAGTGAAGGAGGTGAGCAGTTCTTC.

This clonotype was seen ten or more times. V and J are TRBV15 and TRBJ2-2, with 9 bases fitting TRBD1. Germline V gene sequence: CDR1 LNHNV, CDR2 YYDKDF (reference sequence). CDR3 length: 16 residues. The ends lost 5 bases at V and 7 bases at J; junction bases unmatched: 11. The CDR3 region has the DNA TGTGCCACCAGCCCGGGGGGACAGGGAAGAAACGGGGAGCTGTTTTTT. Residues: CATSPGGQGRNGELFF.

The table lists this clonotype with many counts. The chain's CDR3 is CASSEGRAGGPDEQFF. CDR3 bases: TGTGCCAGCAGTGAAGGACGTGCGGGAGGGCCAGATGAGCAGTTCTTC. The chain joins TRBV2 to TRBJ2-1; 9 bases agree with TRBD2. The CDR3 contains 16 residues. The V gene end was trimmed by 1 base and the J gene end by 8 bases; junction bases not matched to a gene: 9. CDR1 SNHLY and CDR2 FYNNEI come from the germline V gene.

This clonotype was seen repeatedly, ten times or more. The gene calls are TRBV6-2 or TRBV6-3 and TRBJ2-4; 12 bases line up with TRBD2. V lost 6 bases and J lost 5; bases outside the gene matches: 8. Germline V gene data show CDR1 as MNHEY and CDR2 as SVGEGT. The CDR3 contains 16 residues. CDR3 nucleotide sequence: TGTGCCAGCAGCCCCGGACTAGCGGGGACCCAAAACATTCAGTACTTC. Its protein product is CASSPGLAGTQNIQYF.

The CDR3 nucleotides read TGTGCCAGCAGTTCTCCTCGGGGGGGAGGGCCCACAGATACGCAGTATTTT. This codes for CASSSPRGGGPTDTQYF. J is TRBJ2-3 and V is TRBV27; the match to TRBD2 covers 8 bases. CDR3 length: 17 residues. Germline CDR1 and CDR2: MNHEY and SMNVEV (reference sequence). The V segment lost 4 bases and the J segment 2 bases; nucleotides outside the gene matches: 11.

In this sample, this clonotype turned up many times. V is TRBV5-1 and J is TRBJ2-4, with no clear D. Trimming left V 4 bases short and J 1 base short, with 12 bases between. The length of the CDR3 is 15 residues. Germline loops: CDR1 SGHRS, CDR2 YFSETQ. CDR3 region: CASSDGQAAKNIQYF. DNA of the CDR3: TGCGCCAGCAGCGACGGGCAGGCGGCCAAAAACATTCAGTACTTC.

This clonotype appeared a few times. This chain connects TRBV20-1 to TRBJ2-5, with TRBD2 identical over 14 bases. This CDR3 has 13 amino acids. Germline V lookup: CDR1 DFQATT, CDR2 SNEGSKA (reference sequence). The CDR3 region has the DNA TGCAGCCGGGGGACTAGCGGGAGTGAGACCCAGTACTTC. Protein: CSRGTSGSETQYF.

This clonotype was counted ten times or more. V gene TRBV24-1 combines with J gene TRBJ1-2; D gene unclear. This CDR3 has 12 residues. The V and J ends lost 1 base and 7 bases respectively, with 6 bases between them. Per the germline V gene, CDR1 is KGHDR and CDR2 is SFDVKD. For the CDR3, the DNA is TGTGCCACCAGTGATTTAGGGTCTGGCTACACCTTC. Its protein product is CATSDLGSGYTF.

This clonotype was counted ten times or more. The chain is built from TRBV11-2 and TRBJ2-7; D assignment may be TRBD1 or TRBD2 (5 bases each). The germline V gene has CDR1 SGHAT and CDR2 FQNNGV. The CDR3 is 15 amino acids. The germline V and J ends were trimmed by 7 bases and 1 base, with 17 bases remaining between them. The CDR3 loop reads CASTPPGRLSYEQYF. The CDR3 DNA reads TGTGCCAGCACCCCTCCGGGACGGCTTTCCTACGAGCAGTACTTC.

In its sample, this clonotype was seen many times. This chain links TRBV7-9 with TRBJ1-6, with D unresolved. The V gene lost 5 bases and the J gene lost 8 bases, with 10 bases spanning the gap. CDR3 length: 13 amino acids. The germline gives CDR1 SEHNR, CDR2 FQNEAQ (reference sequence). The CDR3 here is CASSPRMYSPLHF. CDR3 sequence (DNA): TGTGCCAGCAGCCCCCGGATGTATTCACCCCTCCACTTT.

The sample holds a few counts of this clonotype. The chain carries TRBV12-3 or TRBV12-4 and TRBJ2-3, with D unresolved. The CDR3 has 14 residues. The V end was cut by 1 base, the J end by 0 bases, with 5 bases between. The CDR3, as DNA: TGTGCCAGCAGTTTAGACCTTAGCACAGATACGCAGTATTTT. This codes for CASSLDLSTDTQYF.

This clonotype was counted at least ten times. This chain's CDR3 is CASSARTGHMNTEAFF. CDR3 DNA: TGTGCCAGCAGCGCCCGGACAGGGCACATGAACACTGAAGCTTTCTTT. The chain links TRBV9 to TRBJ1-1; 8 nucleotides match TRBD1. Germline CDR1 SGDLS, CDR2 YYNGEE. The V gene end was trimmed by 3 bases and the J gene end by 0 bases; junction bases not matched to a gene: 7. The CDR3 extends over 16 amino acids.

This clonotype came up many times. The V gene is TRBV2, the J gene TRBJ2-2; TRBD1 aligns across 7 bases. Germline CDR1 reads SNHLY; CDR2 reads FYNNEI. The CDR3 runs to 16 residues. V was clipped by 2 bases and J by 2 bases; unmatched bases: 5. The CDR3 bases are TGTGCCAGCAGTGAACTGGGACAGTTTAACACCGGGGAGCTGTTTTTT. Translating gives CASSELGQFNTGELFF.

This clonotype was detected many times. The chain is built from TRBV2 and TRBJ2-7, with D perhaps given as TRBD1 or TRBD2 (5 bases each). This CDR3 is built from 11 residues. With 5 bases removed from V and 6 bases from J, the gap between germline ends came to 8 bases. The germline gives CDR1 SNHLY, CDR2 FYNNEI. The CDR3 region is CASSMGVEQYF. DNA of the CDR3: TGTGCCAGCAGTATGGGGGTCGAGCAGTACTTC.

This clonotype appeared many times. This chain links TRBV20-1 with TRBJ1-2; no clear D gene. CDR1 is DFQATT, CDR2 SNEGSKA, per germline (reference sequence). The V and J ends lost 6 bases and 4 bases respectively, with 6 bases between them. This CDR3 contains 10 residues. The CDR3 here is CSATGYGYTF. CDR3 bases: TGCAGTGCGACGGGCTATGGCTACACCTTC.

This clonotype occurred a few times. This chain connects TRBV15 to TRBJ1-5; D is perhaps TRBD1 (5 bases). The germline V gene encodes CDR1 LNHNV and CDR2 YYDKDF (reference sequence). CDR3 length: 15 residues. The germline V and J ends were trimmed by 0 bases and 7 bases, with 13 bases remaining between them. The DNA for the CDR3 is TGTGCCACCAGCAGAGACGCAGGGAGGGGACAGCCCCAGCATTTT. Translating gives CATSRDAGRGQPQHF. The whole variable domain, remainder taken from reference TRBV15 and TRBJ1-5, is DAMVIQNPRYQVTQFGKPVTLSCSQTLNHNVMYWYQQKSSQAPKLLFHYYDKDFNNEADTPDNFQSRRPNTSFCFLDIRSPGLGDTAMYLCATSRDAGRGQPQHFGDGTRLSIL.

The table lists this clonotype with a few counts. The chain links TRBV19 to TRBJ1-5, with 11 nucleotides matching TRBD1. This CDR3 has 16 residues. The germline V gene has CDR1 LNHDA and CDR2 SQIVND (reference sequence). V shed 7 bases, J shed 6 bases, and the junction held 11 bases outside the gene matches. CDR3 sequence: CASKRTGGGLIQPQHF. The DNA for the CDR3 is TGTGCCAGTAAGAGGACAGGGGGCGGGTTAATTCAGCCCCAGCATTTT.

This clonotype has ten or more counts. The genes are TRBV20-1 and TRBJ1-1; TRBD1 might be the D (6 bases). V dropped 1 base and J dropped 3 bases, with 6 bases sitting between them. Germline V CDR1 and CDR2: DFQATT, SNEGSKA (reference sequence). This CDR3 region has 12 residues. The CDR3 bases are TGCAGTGCTAGAGCAGGGGACACTGAAGCTTTCTTT. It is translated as CSARAGDTEAFF.

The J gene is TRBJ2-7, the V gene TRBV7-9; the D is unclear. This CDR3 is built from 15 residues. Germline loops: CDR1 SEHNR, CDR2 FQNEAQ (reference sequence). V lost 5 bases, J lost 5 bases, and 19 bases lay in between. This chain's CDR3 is CASSPPARSFDEQYF. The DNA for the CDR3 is TGTGCCAGCAGCCCCCCAGCGAGGTCCTTCGACGAGCAGTACTTC.

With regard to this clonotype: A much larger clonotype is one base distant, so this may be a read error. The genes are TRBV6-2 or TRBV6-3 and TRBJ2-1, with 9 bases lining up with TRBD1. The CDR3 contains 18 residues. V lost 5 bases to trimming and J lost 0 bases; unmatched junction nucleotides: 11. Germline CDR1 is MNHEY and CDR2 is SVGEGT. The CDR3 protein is CASSESPGTGSSYNEQFF. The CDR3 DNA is TGTGCCAGCAGTGAGTCTCCAGGGACAGGGAGCTCCTACAATGAGCAGTTCTTC.

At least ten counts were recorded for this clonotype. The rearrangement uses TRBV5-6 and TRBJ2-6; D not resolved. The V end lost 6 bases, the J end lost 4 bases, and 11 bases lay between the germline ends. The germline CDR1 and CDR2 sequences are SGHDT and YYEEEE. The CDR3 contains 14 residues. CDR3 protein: CASTGRPGANVLTF. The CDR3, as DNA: TGTGCCAGCACCGGCAGGCCCGGGGCCAACGTCCTGACTTTC. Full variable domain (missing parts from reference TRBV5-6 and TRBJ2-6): DAGVTQSPTHLIKTRGQQVTLRCSPKSGHDTVSWYQQALGQGPQFIFQYYEEEERQRGNFPDRFSGHQFPNYSSELNVNALLLGDSALYLCASTGRPGANVLTFGAGSRLTVL.

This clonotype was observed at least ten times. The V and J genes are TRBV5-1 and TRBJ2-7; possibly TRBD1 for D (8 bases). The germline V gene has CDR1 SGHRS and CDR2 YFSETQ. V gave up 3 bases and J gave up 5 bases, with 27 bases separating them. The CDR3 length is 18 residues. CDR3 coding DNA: TGCGCCAGCAGCTATGTGGGGGCAGGGGGCGGGAGTCCCAACGAGCAGTACTTC. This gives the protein CASSYVGAGGGSPNEQYF.

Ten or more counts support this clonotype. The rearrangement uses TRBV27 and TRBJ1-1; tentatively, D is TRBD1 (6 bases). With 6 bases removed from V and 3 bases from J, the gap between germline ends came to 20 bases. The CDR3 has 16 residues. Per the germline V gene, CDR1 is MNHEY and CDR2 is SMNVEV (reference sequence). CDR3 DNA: TGTGCCAGCAGACCCCTGGGGGGGGCTGGGGACACTGAAGCTTTCTTT. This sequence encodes CASRPLGGAGDTEAFF.

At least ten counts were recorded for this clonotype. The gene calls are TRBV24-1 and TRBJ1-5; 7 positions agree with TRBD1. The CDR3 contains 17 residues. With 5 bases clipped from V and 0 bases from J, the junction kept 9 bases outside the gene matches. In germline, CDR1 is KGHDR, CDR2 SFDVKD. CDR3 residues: CATSAWYGDSSNQPQHF. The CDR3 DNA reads TGTGCCACCAGTGCCTGGTATGGGGACAGTAGCAATCAGCCCCAGCATTTT.

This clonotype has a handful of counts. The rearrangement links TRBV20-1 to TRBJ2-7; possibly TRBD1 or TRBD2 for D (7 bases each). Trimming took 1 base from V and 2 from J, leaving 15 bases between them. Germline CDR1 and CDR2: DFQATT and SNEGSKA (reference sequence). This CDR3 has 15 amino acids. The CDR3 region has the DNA TGCAGTGCTAGAGGAGGGGGCGCGGGGGCCTACGAGCAGTACTTC. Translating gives CSARGGGAGAYEQYF.

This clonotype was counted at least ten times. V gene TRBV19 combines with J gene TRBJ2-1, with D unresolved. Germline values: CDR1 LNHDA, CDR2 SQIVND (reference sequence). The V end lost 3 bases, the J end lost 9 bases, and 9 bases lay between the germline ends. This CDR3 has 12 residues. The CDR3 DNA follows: TGTGCCAGTAGTATCTCTAGTACTGAGCAGTTCTTC. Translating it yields CASSISSTEQFF.

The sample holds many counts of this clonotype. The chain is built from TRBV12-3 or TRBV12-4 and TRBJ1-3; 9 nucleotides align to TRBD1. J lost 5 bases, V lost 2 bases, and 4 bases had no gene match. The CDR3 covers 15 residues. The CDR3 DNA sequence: TGTGCCAGCAGTTTATCGGGACAGGGAAGAAACACCATATATTTT. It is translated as CASSLSGQGRNTIYF.